Presented here are 3 T cell receptor beta chains from one specimen sequenced in a study of blood T cell repertoires in COVID-19. Repertoires were generated with immunoSEQ multiplex PCR, while TCRdb's copy carries only in-frame clones and drops some. The table records about 50,000 clones, approximately 85% of them present only once. Material for sequencing was peripheral blood. The receptor source for this set is a man aged 55 to 70 with acute or convalescent COVID-19.

This clone was recorded only once. The chain employs TRBV4-2 and TRBJ2-4, with 8 bases that match TRBD1. Trimming cost V 2 bases and J 6 bases; bases outside gene matches: 6. Germline V gene sequence: CDR1 LGHNA, CDR2 YNFKEQ. The CDR3 extends over 15 amino acids. CDR3 nucleotide sequence: TGTGCCAGCAGCCAAATGACAGGGGCGGGAAACATTCAGTACTTC. Its protein is CASSQMTGAGNIQYF.

This chain links TRBV7-2 with TRBJ2-3; 8 bases match TRBD2. The CDR3 length is 15 residues. CDR1 is SGHTA and CDR2 is FQGNSA in the germline V gene. With V trimmed by 2 bases and J by 4 bases, 5 bases remained unmatched. The CDR3 loop is CASSLRTGGPDTQYF. DNA for the CDR3: TGTGCCAGCAGCTTAAGAACGGGAGGGCCAGATACGCAGTATTTT.

The chain couples TRBV5-1 to TRBJ2-7, with a tentative D call TRBD1 (6 bases). CDR1 and CDR2 (germline): SGHRS, YFSETQ. The CDR3 is 13 amino acids. V was trimmed by 8 bases and J by 7 bases, leaving 19 bases between them. CDR3 residues: CARPDSPGGEQYF. CDR3 DNA sequence: TGCGCCAGGCCGGACAGCCCCGGAGGTGAGCAGTACTTC.